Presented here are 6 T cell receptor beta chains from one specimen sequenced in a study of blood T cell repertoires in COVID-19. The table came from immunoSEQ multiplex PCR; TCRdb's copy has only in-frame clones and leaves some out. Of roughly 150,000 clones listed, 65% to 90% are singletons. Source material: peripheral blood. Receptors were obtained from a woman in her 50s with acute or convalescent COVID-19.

CDR3 sequence (DNA): TGTGCCAGCAGCTTAGTCGGAGGGCTAGCGGGGGTGGAGCAGTACTTC. Its protein product is CASSLVGGLAGVEQYF. The V and J genes are TRBV7-2 and TRBJ2-7; TRBD2 agrees at 10 bases. Looked up from germline, CDR1 is SGHTA and CDR2 is FQGNSA. This CDR3 spans 16 amino acids. Trimming took 1 base from V and 7 from J; bases not matched to a gene: 10.

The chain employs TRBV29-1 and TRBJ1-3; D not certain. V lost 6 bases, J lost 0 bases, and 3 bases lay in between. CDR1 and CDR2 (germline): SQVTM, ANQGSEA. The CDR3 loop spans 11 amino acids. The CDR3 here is CSVLSGNTIYF. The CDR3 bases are TGCAGCGTACTCTCTGGAAACACCATATATTTT. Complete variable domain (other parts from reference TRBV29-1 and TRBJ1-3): SAVISQKPSRDICQRGTSLTIQCQVDSQVTMMFWYRQQPGQSLTLIATANQGSEATYESGFVIDKFPISRPNLTFSTLTVSNMSPEDSSIYLCSVLSGNTIYFGEGSWLTVV.

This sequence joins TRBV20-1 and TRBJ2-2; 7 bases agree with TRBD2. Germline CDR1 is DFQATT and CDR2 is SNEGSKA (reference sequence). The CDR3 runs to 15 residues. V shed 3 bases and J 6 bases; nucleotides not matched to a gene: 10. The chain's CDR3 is CSASDQTSRAGELFF. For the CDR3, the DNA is TGCAGTGCTAGTGACCAGACTAGCAGGGCCGGGGAGCTGTTTTTT.

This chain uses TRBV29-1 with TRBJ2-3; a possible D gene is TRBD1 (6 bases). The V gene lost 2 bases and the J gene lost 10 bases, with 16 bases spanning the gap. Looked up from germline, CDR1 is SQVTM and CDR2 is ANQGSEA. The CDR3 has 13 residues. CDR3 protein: CSVESQGTQAQYF. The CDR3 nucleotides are TGCAGCGTTGAAAGCCAGGGGACCCAAGCGCAGTATTTT.

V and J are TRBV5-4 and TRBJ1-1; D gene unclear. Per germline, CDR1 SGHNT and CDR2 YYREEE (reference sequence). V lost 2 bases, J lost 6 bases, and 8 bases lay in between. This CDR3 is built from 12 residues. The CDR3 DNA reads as TGTGCCAGCAGCTTTAGAGCCTCTGAAGCTTTCTTT. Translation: CASSFRASEAFF.

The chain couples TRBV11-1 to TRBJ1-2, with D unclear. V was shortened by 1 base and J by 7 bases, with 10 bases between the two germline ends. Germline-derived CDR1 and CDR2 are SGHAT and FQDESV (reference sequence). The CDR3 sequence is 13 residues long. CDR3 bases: TGTGCCAGCAGCTTAGGTCTAAGAGGTGGCTACACCTTC. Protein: CASSLGLRGGYTF.